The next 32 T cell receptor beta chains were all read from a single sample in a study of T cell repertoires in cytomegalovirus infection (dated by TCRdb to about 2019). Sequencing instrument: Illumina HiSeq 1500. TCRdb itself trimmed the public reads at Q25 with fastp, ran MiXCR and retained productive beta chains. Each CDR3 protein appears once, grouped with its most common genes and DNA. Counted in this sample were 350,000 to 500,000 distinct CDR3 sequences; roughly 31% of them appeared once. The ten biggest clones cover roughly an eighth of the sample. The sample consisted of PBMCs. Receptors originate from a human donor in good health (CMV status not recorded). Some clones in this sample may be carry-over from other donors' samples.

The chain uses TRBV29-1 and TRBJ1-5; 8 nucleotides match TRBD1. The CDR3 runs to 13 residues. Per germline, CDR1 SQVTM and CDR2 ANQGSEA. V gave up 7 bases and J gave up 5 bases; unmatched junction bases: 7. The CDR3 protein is CSAAGTGDQPQHF. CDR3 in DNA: TGCAGCGCGGCCGGGACAGGCGATCAGCCCCAGCATTTT.

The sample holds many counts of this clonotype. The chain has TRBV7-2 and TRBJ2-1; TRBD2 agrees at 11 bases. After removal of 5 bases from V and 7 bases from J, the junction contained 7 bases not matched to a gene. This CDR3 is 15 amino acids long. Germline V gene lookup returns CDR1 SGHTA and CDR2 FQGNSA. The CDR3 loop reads CASSQIAGGPNEQFF. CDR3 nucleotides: TGTGCCAGCAGCCAAATAGCGGGGGGGCCAAATGAGCAGTTCTTC.

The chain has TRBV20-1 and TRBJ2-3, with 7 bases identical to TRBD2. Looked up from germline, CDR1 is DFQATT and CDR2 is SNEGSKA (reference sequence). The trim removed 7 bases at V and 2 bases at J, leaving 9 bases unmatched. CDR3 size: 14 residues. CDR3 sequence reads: CSVRHGGTTDTQYF. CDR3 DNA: TGCAGTGTAAGACACGGGGGGACCACAGATACGCAGTATTTT.

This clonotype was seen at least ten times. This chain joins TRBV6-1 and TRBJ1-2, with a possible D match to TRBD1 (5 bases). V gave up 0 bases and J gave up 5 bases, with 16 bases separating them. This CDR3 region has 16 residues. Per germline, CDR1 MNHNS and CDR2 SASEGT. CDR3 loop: CASSEAGGGGLYGYTF. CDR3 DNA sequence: TGTGCCAGCAGTGAAGCTGGGGGTGGGGGATTGTATGGCTACACCTTC.

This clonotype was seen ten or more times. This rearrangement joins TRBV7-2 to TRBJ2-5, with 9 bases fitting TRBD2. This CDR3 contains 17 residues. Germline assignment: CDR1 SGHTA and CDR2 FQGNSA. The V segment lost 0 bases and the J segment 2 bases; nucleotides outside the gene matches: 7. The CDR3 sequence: CASSLALAGGAQETQYF. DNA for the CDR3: TGTGCCAGCAGCTTAGCCCTTGCGGGGGGGGCTCAAGAGACCCAGTACTTC.

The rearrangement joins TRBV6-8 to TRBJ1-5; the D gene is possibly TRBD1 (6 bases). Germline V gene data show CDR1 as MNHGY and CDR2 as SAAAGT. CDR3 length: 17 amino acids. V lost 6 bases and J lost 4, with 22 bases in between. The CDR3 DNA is TGTGCCAGCAGACACCACCGCCCGACAGGCGCGAATCAGCCCCAGCATTTT. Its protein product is CASRHHRPTGANQPQHF.

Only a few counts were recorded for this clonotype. CDR3 loop: CASSAAGGAATGELFF. The CDR3 bases are TGTGCCAGCAGCGCCGCCGGGGGGGCGGCGACCGGGGAGCTGTTTTTT. This chain connects TRBV7-6 to TRBJ2-2; 8 bases align to TRBD2. V shed 5 bases, J shed 5 bases, and the junction held 10 bases outside the gene matches. The CDR3 has 16 amino acids. From germline, CDR1 is SGHVS and CDR2 FNYEAQ.

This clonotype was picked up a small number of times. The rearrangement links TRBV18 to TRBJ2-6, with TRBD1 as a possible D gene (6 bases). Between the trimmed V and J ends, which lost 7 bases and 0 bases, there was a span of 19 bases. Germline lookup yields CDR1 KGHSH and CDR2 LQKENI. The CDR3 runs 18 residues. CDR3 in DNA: TGTGCCAGCTGCCGGGACAATGGAATTAGCTCTGGGGCCAACGTCCTGACTTTC. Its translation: CASCRDNGISSGANVLTF.

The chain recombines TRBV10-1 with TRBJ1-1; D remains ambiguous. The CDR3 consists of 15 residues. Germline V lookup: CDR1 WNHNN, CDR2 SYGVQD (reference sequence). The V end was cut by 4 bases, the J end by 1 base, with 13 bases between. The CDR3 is CASSGSAGRNTEAFF. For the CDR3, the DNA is TGCGCCAGCAGTGGTTCCGCAGGCCGGAACACTGAAGCTTTCTTT.

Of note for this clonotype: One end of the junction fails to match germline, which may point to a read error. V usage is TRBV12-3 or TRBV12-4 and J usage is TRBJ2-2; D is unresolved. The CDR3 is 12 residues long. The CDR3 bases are TGTGCCAGCAGATTAGTCCCCGGGGAGCTGTTTTTT. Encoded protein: CASRLVPGELFF.

Written as DNA, the CDR3 is TGTGCCAGCAGACGAGAGTCGTGGGGTCAGCCCCAGCATTTT. It encodes CASRRESWGQPQHF. The V call is TRBV12-3 or TRBV12-4, the J call TRBJ1-5; D not certain. Trimming pared 6 bases from V and 6 bases from J, leaving 15 bases between. CDR3 size: 14 residues.

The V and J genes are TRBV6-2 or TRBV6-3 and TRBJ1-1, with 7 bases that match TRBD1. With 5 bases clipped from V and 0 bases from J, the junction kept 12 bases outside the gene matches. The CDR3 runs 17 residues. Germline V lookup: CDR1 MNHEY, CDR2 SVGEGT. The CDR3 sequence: CASSPGGGRFMNTEAFF. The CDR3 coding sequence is TGTGCCAGCAGTCCGGGAGGGGGCCGATTCATGAACACTGAAGCTTTCTTT.

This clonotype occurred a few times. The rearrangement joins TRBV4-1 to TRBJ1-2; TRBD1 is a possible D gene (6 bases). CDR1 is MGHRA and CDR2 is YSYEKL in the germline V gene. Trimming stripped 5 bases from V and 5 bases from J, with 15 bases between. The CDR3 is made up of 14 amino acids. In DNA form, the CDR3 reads TGCGCCAGCAGCACACAGGGTGACTTATATGGCTACACCTTC. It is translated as CASSTQGDLYGYTF.

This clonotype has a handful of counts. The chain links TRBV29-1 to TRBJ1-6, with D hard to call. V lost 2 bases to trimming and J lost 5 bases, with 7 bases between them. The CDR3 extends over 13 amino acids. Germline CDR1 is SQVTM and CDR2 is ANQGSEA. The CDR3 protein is CSVELQNNSPLHF. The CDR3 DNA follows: TGCAGCGTTGAACTACAGAATAATTCACCCCTCCACTTT.

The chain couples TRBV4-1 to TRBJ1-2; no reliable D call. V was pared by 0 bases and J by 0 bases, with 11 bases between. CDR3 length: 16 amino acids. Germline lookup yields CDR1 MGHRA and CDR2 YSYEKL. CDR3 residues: CASSQDSARTNYGYTF. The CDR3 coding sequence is TGCGCCAGCAGCCAAGACAGCGCACGGACTAACTATGGCTACACCTTC.

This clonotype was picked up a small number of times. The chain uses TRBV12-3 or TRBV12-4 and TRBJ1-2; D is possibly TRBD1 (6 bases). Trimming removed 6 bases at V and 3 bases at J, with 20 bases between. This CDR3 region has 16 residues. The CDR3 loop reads CASSISRGPTDYGYTF. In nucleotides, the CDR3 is TGTGCCAGCAGCATATCACGGGGGCCGACGGACTATGGCTACACCTTC.

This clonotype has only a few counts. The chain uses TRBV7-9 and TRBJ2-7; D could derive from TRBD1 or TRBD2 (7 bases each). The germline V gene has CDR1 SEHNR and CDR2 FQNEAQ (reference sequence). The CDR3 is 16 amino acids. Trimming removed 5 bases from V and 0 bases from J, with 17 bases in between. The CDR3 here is CASSDGEGAYSYEQYF. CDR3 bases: TGTGCCAGCAGCGACGGGGAGGGGGCGTACTCCTACGAGCAGTACTTC.

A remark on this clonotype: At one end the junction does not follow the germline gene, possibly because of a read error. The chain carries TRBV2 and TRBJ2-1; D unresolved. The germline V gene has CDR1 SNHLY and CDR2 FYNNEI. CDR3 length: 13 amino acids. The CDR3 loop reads CASSLGPYTEQFF. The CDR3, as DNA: TGTGCCAGCAGTCTTGGACCGTACACTGAGCAGTTCTTC.

The CDR3 here is CASSEAGTGTGELFF. In DNA form, the CDR3 reads TGTGCCAGCAGTGAAGCCGGGACAGGGACCGGGGAGCTGTTTTTT. This chain joins TRBV6-1 and TRBJ2-2; 9 bases match TRBD1. The germline V gene encodes CDR1 MNHNS and CDR2 SASEGT. The CDR3 spans 15 residues. The ends lost 0 bases at V and 5 bases at J; junction bases unmatched: 1.

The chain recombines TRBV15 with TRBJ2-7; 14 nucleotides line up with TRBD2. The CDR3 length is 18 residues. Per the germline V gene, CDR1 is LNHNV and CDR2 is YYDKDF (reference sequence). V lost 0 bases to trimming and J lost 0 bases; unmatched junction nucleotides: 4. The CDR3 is CATSRDRGTSGSSYEQYF. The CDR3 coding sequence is TGTGCCACCAGCAGAGATAGAGGGACTAGCGGGAGCTCCTACGAGCAGTACTTC.

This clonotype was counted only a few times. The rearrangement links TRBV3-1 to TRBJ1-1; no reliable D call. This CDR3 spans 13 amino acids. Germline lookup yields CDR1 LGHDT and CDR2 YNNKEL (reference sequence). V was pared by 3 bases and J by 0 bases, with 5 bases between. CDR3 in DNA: TGTGCCAGCAGCCACGAAATGAACACTGAAGCTTTCTTT. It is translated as CASSHEMNTEAFF.

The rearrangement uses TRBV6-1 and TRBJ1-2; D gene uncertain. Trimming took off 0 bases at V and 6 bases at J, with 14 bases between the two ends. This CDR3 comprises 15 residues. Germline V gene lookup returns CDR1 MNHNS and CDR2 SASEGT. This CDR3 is CASSEAMDRRNGYTF. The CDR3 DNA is TGTGCCAGCAGTGAAGCGATGGACCGGAGAAATGGCTACACCTTC.

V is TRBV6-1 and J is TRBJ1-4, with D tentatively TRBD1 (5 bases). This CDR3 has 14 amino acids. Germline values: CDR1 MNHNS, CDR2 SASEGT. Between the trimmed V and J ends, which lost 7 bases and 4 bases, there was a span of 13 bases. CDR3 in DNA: TGTGCCAGCACTACCGGGACCGGTAATGAAAAACTGTTTTTT. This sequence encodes CASTTGTGNEKLFF.

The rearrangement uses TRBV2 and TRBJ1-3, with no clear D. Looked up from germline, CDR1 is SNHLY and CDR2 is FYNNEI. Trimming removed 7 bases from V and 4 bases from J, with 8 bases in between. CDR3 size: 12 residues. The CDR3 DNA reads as TGTGCCAGCAATCTACCGGGAAACACCATATATTTT. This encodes CASNLPGNTIYF.

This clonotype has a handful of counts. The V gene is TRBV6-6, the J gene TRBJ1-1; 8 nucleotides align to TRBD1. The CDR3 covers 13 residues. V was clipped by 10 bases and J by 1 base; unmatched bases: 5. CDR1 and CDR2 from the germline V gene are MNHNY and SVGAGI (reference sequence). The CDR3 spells CATGQGPNTEAFF. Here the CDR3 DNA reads TGTGCCACCGGACAGGGACCGAACACTGAAGCTTTCTTT.

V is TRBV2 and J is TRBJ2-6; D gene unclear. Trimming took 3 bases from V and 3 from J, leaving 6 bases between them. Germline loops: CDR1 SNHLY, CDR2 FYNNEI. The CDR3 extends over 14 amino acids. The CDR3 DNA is TGTGCCAGCAGTGAGGGGTTTGGGGCCAACGTCCTGACTTTC. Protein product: CASSEGFGANVLTF.

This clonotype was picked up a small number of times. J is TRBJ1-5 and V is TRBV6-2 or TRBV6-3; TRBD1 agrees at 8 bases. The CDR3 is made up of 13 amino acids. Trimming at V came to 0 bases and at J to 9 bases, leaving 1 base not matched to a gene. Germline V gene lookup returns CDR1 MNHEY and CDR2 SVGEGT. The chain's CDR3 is CASSYSDRVPQHF. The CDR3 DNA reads TGTGCCAGCAGTTACTCGGACAGGGTGCCCCAGCATTTT.

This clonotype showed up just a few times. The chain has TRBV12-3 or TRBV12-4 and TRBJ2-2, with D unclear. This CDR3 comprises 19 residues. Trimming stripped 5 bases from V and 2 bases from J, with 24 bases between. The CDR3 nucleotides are TGTGCCAGCAGTGGGGTGTCGTTAACGGCACAGTTCAACACCGGGGAGCTGTTTTTT. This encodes CASSGVSLTAQFNTGELFF.

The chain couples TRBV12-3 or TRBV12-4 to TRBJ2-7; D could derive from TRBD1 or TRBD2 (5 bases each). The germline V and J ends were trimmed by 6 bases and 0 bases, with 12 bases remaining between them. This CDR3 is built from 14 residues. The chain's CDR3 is CASRGTPGSYEQYF. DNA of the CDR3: TGTGCCAGCAGGGGGACCCCCGGCTCCTACGAGCAGTACTTC.

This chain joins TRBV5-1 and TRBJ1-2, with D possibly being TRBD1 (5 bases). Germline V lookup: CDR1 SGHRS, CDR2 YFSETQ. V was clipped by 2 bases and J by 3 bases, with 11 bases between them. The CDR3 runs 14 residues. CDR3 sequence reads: CASSFTGQDYGYTF. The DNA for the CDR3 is TGCGCCAGCAGCTTTACCGGACAAGACTATGGCTACACCTTC.

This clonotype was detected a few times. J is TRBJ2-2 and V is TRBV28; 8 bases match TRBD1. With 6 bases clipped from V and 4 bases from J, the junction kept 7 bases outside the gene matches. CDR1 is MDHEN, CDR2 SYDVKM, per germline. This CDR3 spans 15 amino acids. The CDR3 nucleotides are TGTGCCAGCAGCCCAGGGGGCGCGGGCACCGGGGAGCTGTTTTTT. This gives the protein CASSPGGAGTGELFF.

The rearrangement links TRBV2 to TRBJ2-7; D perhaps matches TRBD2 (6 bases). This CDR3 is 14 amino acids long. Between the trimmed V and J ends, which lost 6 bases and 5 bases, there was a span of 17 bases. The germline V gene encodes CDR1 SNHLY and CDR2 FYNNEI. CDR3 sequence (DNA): TGTGCCAGCAGCCGGACGGGGGTTATGCACGAGCAGTACTTC. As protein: CASSRTGVMHEQYF.